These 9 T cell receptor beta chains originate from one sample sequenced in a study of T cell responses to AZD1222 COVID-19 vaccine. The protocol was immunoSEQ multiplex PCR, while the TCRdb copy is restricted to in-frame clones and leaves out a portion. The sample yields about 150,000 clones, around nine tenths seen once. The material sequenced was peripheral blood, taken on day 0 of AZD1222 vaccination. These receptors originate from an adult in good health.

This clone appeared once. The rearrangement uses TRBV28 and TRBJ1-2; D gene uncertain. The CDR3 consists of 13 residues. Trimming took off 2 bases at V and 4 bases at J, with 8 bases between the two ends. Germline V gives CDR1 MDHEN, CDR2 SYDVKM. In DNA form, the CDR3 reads TGTGCCAGCAGTTTAGGATATGGCTATGGCTACACCTTC. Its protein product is CASSLGYGYGYTF.

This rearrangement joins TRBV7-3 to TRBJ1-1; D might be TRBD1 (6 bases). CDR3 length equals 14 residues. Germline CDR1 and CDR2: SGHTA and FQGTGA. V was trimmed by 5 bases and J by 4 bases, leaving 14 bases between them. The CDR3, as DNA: TGTGCCAGCAGCCCCACCCGGGACACCACTGAAGCTTTCTTT. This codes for CASSPTRDTTEAFF. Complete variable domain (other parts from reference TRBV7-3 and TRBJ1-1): GAGVSQTPSNKVTEKGKYVELRCDPISGHTALYWYRQSLGQGPEFLIYFQGTGAADDSGLPNDRFFAVRPEGSVSTLKIQRTERGDSAVYLCASSPTRDTTEAFFGQGTRLTVV.

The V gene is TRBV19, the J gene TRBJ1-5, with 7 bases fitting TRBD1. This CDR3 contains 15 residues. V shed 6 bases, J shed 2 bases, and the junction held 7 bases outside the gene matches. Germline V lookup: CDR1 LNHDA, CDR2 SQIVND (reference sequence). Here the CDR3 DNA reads TGTGCCAGTAGCACACAGGGGTTTGGCAATCAGCCCCAGCATTTT. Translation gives CASSTQGFGNQPQHF.

CDR3 bases: TGTGCCAGCAGCCGGGGACTAGCGGGTACCTACGAGCAGTACTTC. Amino acids: CASSRGLAGTYEQYF. The rearrangement joins TRBV11-2 to TRBJ2-7; TRBD2 matches at 12 bases. This CDR3 spans 15 amino acids. The trim removed 5 bases at V and 2 bases at J, leaving 4 bases unmatched. Germline CDR1 is SGHAT and CDR2 is FQNNGV.

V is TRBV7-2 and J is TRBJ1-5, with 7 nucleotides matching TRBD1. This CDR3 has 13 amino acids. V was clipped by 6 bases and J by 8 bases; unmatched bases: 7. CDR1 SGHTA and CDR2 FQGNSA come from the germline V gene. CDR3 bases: TGTGCCAGCAGTCCTGACAGGGTGGAGCCCCAGCATTTT. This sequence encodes CASSPDRVEPQHF.

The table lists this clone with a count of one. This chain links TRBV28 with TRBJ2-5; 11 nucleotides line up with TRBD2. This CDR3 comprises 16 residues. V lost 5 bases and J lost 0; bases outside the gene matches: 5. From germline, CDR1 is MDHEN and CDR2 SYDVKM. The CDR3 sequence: CASSPPGLADQETQYF. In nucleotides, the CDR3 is TGTGCCAGCAGTCCTCCGGGACTAGCGGACCAAGAGACCCAGTACTTC. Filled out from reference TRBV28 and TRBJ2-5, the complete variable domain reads DVKVTQSSRYLVKRTGEKVFLECVQDMDHENMFWYRQDPGLGLRLIYFSYDVKMKEKGDIPEGYSVSREKKERFSLILESASTNQTSMYLCASSPPGLADQETQYFGPGTRLLVL.

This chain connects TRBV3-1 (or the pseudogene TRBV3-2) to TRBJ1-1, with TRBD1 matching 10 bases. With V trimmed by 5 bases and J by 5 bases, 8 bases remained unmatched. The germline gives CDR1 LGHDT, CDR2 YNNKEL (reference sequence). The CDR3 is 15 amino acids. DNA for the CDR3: TGTGCCAGCAGCGCCCGACAGGGGGCAAGTACTGAAGCTTTCTTT. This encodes CASSARQGASTEAFF.

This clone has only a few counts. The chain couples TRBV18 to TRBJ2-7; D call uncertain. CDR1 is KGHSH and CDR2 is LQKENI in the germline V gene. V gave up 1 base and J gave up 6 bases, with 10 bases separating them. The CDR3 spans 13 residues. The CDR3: CASSPQISGEQYF. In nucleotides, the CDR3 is TGTGCCAGCTCACCACAGATTTCGGGCGAGCAGTACTTC. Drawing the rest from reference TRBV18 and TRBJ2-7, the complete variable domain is NAGVMQNPRHLVRRRGQEARLRCSPMKGHSHVYWYRQLPEEGLKFMVYLQKENIIDESGMPKERFSAEFPKEGPSILRIQQVVRGDSAAYFCASSPQISGEQYFGPGTRLTVT.

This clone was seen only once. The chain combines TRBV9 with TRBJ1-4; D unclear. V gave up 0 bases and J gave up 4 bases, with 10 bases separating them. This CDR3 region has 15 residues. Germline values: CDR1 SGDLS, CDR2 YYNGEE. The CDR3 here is CASSVETSYNEKLFF. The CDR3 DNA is TGTGCCAGCAGCGTAGAGACAAGTTATAATGAAAAACTGTTTTTT.